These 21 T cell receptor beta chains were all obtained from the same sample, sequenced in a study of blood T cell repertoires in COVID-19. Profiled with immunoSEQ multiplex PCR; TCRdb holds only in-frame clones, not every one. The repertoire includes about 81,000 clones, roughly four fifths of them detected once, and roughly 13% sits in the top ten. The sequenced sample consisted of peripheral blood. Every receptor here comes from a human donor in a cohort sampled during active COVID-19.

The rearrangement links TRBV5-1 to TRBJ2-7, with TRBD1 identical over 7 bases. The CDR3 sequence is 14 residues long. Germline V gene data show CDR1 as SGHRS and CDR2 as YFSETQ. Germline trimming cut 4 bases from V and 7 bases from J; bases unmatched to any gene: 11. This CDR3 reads CASSPGTAQGEQYF. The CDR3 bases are TGCGCCAGCAGCCCGGGGACAGCCCAGGGTGAGCAGTACTTC.

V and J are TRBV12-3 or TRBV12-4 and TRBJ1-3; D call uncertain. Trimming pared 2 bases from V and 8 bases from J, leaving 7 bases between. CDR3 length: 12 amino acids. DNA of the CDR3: TGTGCCAGCAGTTTATCGGGGTACACCATATATTTT. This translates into CASSLSGYTIYF.

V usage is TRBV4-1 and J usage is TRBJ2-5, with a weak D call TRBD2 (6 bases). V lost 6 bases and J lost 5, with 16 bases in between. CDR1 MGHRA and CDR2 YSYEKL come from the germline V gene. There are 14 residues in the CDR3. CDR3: CASRRTAGMETQYF. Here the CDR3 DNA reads TGCGCCAGCAGGCGGACGGCGGGGATGGAGACCCAGTACTTC.

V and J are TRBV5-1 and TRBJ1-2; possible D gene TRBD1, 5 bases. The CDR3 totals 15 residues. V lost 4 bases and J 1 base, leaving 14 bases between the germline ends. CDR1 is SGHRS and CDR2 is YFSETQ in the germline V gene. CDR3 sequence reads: CASSRSGEVNYGYTF. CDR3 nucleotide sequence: TGCGCCAGCAGCCGTTCGGGGGAGGTTAACTATGGCTACACCTTC.

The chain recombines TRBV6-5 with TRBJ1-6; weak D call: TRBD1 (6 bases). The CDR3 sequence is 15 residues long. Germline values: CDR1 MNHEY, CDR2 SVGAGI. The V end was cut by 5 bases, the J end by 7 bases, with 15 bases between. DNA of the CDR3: TGTGCCAGCAGTCCCTCGGACAGTACGAATTCACCCCTCCACTTT. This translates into CASSPSDSTNSPLHF.

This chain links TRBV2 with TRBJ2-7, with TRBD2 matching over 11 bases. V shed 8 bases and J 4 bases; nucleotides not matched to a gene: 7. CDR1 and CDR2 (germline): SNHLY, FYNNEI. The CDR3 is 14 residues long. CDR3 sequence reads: CASDLAGGRYEQYF. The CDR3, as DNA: TGTGCCAGCGATCTAGCGGGGGGCCGATACGAGCAGTACTTC.

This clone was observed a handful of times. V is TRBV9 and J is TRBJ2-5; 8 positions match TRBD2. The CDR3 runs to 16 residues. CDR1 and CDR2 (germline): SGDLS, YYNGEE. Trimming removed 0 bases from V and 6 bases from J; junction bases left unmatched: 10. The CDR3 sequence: CASSVAAETSVKTQYF. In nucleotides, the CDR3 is TGTGCCAGCAGCGTAGCTGCGGAGACTAGCGTAAAGACCCAGTACTTC.

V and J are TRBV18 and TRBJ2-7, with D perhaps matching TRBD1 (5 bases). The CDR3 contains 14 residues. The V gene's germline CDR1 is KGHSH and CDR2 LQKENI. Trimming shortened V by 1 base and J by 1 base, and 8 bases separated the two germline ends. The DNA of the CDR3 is TGTGCCAGCTCACCACGTGACAGATCCTACGAGCAGTACTTC. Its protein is CASSPRDRSYEQYF.

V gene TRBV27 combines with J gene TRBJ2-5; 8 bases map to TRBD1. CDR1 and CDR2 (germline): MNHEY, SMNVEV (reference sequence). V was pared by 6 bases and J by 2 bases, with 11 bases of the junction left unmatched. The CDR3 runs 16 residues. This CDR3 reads CASSGQGVKSQETQYF. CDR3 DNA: TGTGCCAGCAGCGGACAGGGTGTTAAATCTCAAGAGACCCAGTACTTC.

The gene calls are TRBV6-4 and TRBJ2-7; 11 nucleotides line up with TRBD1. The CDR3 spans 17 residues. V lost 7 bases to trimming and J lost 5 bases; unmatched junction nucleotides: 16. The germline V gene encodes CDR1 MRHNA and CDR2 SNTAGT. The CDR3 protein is CASTKPWDRGVSDEQYF. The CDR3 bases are TGTGCCAGCACTAAACCCTGGGACAGGGGGGTGTCTGACGAGCAGTACTTC.

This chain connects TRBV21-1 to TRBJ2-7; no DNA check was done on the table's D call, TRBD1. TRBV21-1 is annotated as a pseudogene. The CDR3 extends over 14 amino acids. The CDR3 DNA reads TGTGCCAGCAGCAACGGACAGGAGGCCTACGAGCAGTACTTC. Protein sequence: CASSNGQEAYEQYF.

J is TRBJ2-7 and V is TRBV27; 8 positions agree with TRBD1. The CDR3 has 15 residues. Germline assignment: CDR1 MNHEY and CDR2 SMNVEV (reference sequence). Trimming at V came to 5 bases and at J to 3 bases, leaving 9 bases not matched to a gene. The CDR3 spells CASSAHRGLDYEQYF. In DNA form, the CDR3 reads TGTGCCAGCAGTGCACACAGGGGGTTGGACTACGAGCAGTACTTC.

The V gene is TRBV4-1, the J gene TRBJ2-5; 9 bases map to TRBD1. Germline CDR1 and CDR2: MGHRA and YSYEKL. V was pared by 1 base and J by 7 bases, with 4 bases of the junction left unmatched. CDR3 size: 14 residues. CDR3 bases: TGCGCCAGCAGCCAAGGGGGACAGGGCGGGACCCAGTACTTC. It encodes CASSQGGQGGTQYF.

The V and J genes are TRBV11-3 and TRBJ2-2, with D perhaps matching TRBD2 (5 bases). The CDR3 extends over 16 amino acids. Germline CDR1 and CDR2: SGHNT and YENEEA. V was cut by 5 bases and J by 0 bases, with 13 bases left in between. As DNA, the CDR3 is TGTGCCAGCAGCAGCGGACGGTGGTCGAACACCGGGGAGCTGTTTTTT. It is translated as CASSSGRWSNTGELFF. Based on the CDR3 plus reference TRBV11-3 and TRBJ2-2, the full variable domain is EAGVVQSPRYKIIEKKQPVAFWCNPISGHNTLYWYLQNLGQGPELLIRYENEEAVDDSQLPKDRFSAERLKGVDSTLKIQPAELGDSAVYLCASSSGRWSNTGELFFGEGSRLTVL.

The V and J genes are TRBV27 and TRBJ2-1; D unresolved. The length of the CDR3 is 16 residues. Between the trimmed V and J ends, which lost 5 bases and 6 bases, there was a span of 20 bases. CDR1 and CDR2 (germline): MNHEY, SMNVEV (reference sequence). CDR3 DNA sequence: TGTGCCAGCAGTCTGGGCCCCCTTGCATTCTCCAATGAGCAGTTCTTC. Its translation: CASSLGPLAFSNEQFF.

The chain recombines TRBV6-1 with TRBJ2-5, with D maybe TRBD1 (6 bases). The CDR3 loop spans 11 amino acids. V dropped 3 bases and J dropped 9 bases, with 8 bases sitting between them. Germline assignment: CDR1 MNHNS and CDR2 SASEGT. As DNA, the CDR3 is TGTGCCAGCAGTGAGGGACAATCCCAGTACTTC. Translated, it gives CASSEGQSQYF.

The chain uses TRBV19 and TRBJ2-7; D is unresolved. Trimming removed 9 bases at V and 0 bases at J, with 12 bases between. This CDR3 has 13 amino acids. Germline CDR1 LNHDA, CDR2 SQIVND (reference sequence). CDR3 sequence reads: CASRHGGSYEQYF. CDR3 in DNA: TGTGCCAGCCGCCACGGCGGCTCCTACGAGCAGTACTTC.

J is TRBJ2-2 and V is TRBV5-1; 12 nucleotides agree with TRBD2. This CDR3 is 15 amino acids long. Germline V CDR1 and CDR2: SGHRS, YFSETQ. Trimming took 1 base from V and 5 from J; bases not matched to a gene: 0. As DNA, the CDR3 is TGCGCCAGCAGCTTGCTAGCGGGGGGGACCGGGGAGCTGTTTTTT. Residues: CASSLLAGGTGELFF.

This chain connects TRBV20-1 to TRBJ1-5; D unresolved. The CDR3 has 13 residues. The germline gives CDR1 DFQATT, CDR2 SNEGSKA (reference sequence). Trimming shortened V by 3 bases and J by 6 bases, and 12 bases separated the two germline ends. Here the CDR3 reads CSASGTVGQPQHF. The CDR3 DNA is TGCAGTGCTAGTGGCACAGTCGGTCAGCCCCAGCATTTT.

CDR3 nucleotides: TGTGCCAGCAGCTTGATAGCCAACATTCAGTACTTC. Protein sequence: CASSLIANIQYF. The chain carries TRBV5-8 and TRBJ2-4; D unresolved. CDR3 size: 12 residues. Per germline, CDR1 SGHTS and CDR2 YDEGEE. Trimming removed 1 base from V and 7 bases from J, with 6 bases in between. Full variable domain (outside the CDR3, taken from reference TRBV5-8 and TRBJ2-4): EAGVTQSPTHLIKTRGQQATLRCSPISGHTSVYWYQQALGLGLQFLLWYDEGEERNRGNFPPRFSGRQFPNYSSELNVNALELEDSALYLCASSLIANIQYFGAGTRLSVL.

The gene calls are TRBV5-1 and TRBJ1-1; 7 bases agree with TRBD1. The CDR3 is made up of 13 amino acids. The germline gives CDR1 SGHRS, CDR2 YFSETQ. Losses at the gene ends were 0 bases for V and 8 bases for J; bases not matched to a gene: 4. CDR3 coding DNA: TGCGCCAGCAGCTTGGCGGGACAGTGGGAAGCTTTCTTT. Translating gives CASSLAGQWEAFF.